This T cell receptor (beta chain) was retrieved from a study of neurological immune-mediated disorders. On the study more broadly: Among the roughly 35 patients with multiple sclerosis, some 31 were relapsing-remitting, while 3 were secondary progressive. Overall study results and limits: One related-CDR3 cluster, found by phylogenetic grouping, held repertoires of 18 of 34 multiple sclerosis patients and is a possible signature.

By 5'RACE with 10-nucleotide random UMIs, the cDNA was made. TCRdb re-derived calls from the 5' RACE reads in MiXCR, one entry per CDR3 protein. The sample holds about 74,000 distinct CDR3 sequences, around 5.5% seen once. V gave up 0 bases and J gave up 7 bases, with 10 bases separating them. Germline V gene sequence: CDR1 SGHTA, CDR2 FQGNSA. The CDR3 covers 15 residues. This clonotype was recorded many times. Its antigen remains unknown. Sequencing used PBMCs. This sequence originates from a man between 18 and 35 years old with multiple sclerosis. The chain links TRBV7-2 to TRBJ1-6; D perhaps matches TRBD1 (5 bases). For the CDR3, the DNA is TGTGCCAGCAGCTTAGCGGGGGGGTCGAATTCACCCCTCCACTTT. Its protein product is CASSLAGGSNSPLHF.